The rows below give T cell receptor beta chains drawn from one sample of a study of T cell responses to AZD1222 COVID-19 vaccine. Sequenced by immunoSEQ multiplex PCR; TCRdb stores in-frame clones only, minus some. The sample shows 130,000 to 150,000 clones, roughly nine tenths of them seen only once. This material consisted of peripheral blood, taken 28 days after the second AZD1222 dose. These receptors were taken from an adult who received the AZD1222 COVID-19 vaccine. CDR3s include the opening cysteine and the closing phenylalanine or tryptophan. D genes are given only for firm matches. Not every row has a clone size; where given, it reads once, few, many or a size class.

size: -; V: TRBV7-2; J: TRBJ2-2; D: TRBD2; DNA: TGTGCCAGCAGCCCCGACATGCTAGCGGTGGTCGGGGAGCTGTTTTTT; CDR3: CASSPDMLAVVGELFF
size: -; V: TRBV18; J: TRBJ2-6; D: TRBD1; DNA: TGTGCCAGCTCACTCCGGGACAGGGGGGCTGGGGCCAACGTCCTGACTTTC; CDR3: CASSLRDRGAGANVLTF
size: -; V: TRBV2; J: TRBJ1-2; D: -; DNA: TGTGCCAGCCCACCGGAGGGAGGGGCGGCCACCTTC; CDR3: CASPPEGGAATF
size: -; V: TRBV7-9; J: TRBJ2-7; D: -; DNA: TGTGCCAGCAGCTTAGGCGTGACTCCATCCTACGAGCAGTACTTC; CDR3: CASSLGVTPSYEQYF
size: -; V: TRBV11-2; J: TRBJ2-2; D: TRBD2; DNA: TGTGCCAGCAGCTTAAGATCGGGACTAGCAGCGAACACCGGGGAGCTGTTTTTT; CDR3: CASSLRSGLAANTGELFF
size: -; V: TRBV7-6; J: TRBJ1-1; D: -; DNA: TGTGCCAGCAGCTTAACGGAGAACACTGAAGCTTTCTTT; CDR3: CASSLTENTEAFF
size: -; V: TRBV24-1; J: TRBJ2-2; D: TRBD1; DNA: TGTGCCACCAGTCCCCGGGACAGGGACACCGGGGAGCTGTTTTTT; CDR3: CATSPRDRDTGELFF
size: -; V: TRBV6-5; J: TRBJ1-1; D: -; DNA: TGTGCCAGCAGTTACTCGATGGTCGGCACTGAAGCTTTCTTT; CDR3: CASSYSMVGTEAFF
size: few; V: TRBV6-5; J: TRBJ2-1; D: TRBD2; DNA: TGTGCCAGCGCCCCCGAGACTAGCGGCTACAATGAGCAGTTCTTC; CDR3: CASAPETSGYNEQFF
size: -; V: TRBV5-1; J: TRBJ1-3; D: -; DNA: TGCGCCAGCAGCTTTTCGGGAAACACCATATATTTT; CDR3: CASSFSGNTIYF
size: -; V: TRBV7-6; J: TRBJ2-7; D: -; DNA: TGTGCCAGCAGCTTAGAGGCCCCATACGAGCAGTACTTC; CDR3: CASSLEAPYEQYF
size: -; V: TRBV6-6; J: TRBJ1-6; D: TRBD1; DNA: TGTGCCAGCAGTACCGGGACAGATAATTCACCCCTCCACTTT; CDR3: CASSTGTDNSPLHF
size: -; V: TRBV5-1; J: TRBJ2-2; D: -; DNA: TGCGCCAGCAGTGTTCGCGGGACAAACACCGGGGAGCTGTTTTTT; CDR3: CASSVRGTNTGELFF
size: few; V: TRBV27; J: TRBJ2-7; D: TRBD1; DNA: TGTGCCAGCGGAGCACAGGGGCGTAACGAGCAGTACTTC; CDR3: CASGAQGRNEQYF
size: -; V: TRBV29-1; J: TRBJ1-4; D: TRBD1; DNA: TGCAGCGTTGAAGATCTTCTCGCGACAGGGGATGGTGAAAAACTGTTTTTT; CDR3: CSVEDLLATGDGEKLFF